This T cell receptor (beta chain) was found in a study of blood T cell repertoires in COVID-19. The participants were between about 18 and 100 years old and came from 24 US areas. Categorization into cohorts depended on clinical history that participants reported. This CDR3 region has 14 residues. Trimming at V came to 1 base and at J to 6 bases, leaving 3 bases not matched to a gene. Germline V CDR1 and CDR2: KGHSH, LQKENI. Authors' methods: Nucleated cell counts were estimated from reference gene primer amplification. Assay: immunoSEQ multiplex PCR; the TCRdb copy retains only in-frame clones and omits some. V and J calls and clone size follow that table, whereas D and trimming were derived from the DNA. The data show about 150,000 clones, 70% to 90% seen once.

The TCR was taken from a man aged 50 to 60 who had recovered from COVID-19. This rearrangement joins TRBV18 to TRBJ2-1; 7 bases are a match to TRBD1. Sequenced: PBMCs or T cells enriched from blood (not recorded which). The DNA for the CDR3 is TGTGCCAGCTCACCACAGGCAGGGGGCAATGAGCAGTTCTTC. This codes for CASSPQAGGNEQFF.